The rows below give T cell receptor beta chains drawn from one sample of a study of T cells in Graves' hyperthyroidism and ophthalmopathy. TCRdb analysed the multiplex PCR reads with MiXCR anew, one entry per CDR3 protein. The sample has roughly 380,000 distinct CDR3 sequences, around 15% seen once. Sequences were obtained from blood. The receptor source for this set is a woman aged 18-29 years with Graves' hyperthyroidism. CDR3s include the opening cysteine and the closing phenylalanine or tryptophan. A D gene is named only where the DNA matches it firmly. Rows may omit the clone size; those that give it use once, few, many or a size class.

clone_size,j_call,cdr3_length,d_call,v_call,cdr3_aa,cdr3_nt
many,TRBJ1-1,17,TRBD1,TRBV7-2,CASSPRGGTVGNTEAFF,TGTGCCAGCAGCCCCCGGGGAGGGACAGTTGGGAACACTGAAGCTTTCTTT
few,TRBJ2-1,14,-,TRBV29-1,CSVAGAASYNEQFF,TGCAGCGTTGCCGGGGCAGCGTCTTACAATGAGCAGTTCTTC
many,TRBJ2-7,14,-,TRBV6-2/TRBV6-3,CASRLRGTIYEQYF,TGTGCCAGCAGACTTAGGGGGACCATCTACGAGCAGTACTTC
many,TRBJ2-7,14,-,TRBV6-1,CAPHPHTPPHEQYF,TGTGCCCCTCATCCACATACCCCACCGCACGAGCAGTACTTC
many,TRBJ1-1,15,TRBD1,TRBV18,CASSARTGAATEAFF,TGTGCCAGCTCAGCCAGGACAGGCGCTGCCACTGAAGCTTTCTTT
many,TRBJ1-2,13,-,TRBV7-2,CASSASTDYGYTF,TGTGCCAGCAGCGCAAGCACAGACTATGGCTACACCTTC
-,TRBJ2-7,13,TRBD2,TRBV14,CASSQGTSGQQYF,TGTGCCAGCAGCCAAGGGACTAGCGGCCAGCAGTACTTC
many,TRBJ2-2,15,-,TRBV5-5,CASSLERELAGELFF,TGTGCCAGCAGCTTGGAACGGGAGTTGGCCGGGGAGCTGTTTTTT
-,TRBJ1-5,12,-,TRBV10-3,CATQGPNQPQHF,TGTGCCACCCAGGGACCCAATCAGCCCCAGCATTTT
-,TRBJ1-3,14,-,TRBV9,CASSVIDGGNTIYF,TGTGCCAGCAGCGTAATCGACGGAGGAAACACCATATATTTT
-,TRBJ1-3,15,TRBD1,TRBV7-6,CASSAGGSSGNTIYF,TGTGCCAGCAGCGCAGGGGGATCGTCTGGAAACACCATATATTTT
few,TRBJ1-2,15,-,TRBV5-6,CASSLAQGGLRGYTF,TGTGCCAGCAGCTTGGCCCAGGGAGGTCTTCGTGGCTACACCTTC
-,TRBJ2-1,15,-,TRBV20-1,CSARQGGGSYNEQFF,TGCAGTGCTAGACAGGGGGGAGGCTCCTACAATGAGCAGTTCTTC
many,TRBJ2-1,12,-,TRBV28,CASSLVQREQFF,TGTGCCAGCAGTTTAGTACAGCGTGAGCAGTTCTTC
-,TRBJ1-1,13,-,TRBV9,CASSPHGNTEAFF,TGTGCCAGCAGCCCTCATGGGAACACTGAAGCTTTCTTT
few,TRBJ2-2,14,-,TRBV6-1,CASQQGTDTGELFF,TGTGCCAGTCAGCAAGGGACGGACACCGGGGAGCTGTTTTTT
-,TRBJ1-4,14,TRBD1,TRBV5-6,CASSKGQAGEKLFF,TGTGCCAGCAGCAAGGGACAGGCGGGTGAAAAACTGTTTTTT
-,TRBJ2-2,13,-,TRBV3-1,CASSPLSAGELFF,TGTGCCAGCAGCCCCCTATCGGCCGGGGAGCTGTTTTTT
many,TRBJ2-2,15,-,TRBV2,CASSEGGLNTGELFF,TGTGCCAGCAGTGAAGGGGGGCTCAACACCGGGGAGCTGTTTTTT
-,TRBJ1-2,14,-,TRBV11-2,CASSLDWGGYGYTF,TGTGCCAGCAGCTTAGATTGGGGGGGCTATGGCTACACCTTC
-,TRBJ2-1,12,-,TRBV4-1,CASSQTGDEQFF,TGCGCCAGCAGCCAAACTGGGGATGAGCAGTTCTTC
many,TRBJ2-4,17,TRBD2,TRBV5-1,CASSFLAGVKAKNIQYF,TGCGCCAGCAGCTTTTTAGCGGGAGTGAAGGCCAAAAACATTCAGTACTTC
few,TRBJ2-1,14,TRBD2,TRBV19,CASTTGTSAGEQFF,TGTGCCAGTACCACCGGGACTAGCGCGGGTGAGCAGTTCTTC
few,TRBJ2-1,16,TRBD2,TRBV5-1,CASSLGGLAEYNEQFF,TGCGCCAGCAGCTTGGGGGGACTAGCGGAATACAATGAGCAGTTCTTC
many,TRBJ2-2,14,TRBD1,TRBV6-1,CASSFGTDTGELFF,TGTGCCAGCAGTTTTGGGACAGACACCGGGGAGCTGTTTTTT
many,TRBJ2-3,16,TRBD2,TRBV3-1,CASSQGIAGISDTQYF,TGTGCCAGCAGCCAGGGAATAGCGGGAATTTCAGATACGCAGTATTTT
-,TRBJ2-2,16,TRBD1,TRBV7-2,CASSVRQGARTGELFF,TGTGCCAGCAGCGTTAGACAGGGGGCTCGCACCGGGGAGCTGTTTTTT
many,TRBJ2-7,13,-,TRBV2,CASLTGLLREQYF,TGTGCCAGTCTAACAGGGCTTTTAAGAGAGCAGTACTTC
-,TRBJ2-1,15,-,TRBV9,CASSVDSTSYNEQFF,TGTGCCAGCAGCGTAGACTCCACTAGCTACAATGAGCAGTTCTTC
many,TRBJ2-5,12,-,TRBV2,CASSDHRETQYF,TGTGCCAGCAGTGATCACAGAGAGACCCAGTACTTC
many,TRBJ2-3,16,TRBD2,TRBV28,CASSLAGVGVTDTQYF,TGTGCCAGCAGTTTAGCGGGAGTCGGGGTGACAGATACGCAGTATTTT
many,TRBJ2-7,18,-,TRBV7-9,CASSLADTALGSLYEQYF,TGTGCCAGCAGCTTAGCCGACACGGCCCTGGGATCACTCTACGAGCAGTACTTC
few,TRBJ1-3,17,-,TRBV7-8,CASSPVRLQGKGNTIYF,TGTGCCAGCAGCCCGGTCCGCCTACAGGGAAAGGGAAACACCATATATTTT
-,TRBJ2-1,13,TRBD1,TRBV2,CASNDRGRYEQFF,TGTGCCAGCAATGACAGGGGACGGTACGAGCAGTTCTTC
-,TRBJ2-2,14,-,TRBV12-3/TRBV12-4,CASSFSVSPGELFF,TGTGCCAGCAGTTTTAGTGTATCCCCCGGGGAGCTGTTTTTT
many,TRBJ2-1,13,TRBD2,TRBV24-1,CATGGESYNEQFF,TGTGCCACCGGGGGGGAGTCCTACAATGAGCAGTTCTTC
many,TRBJ1-2,15,TRBD1,TRBV27,CASTNRQGGNYGYTF,TGTGCCAGCACCAACCGACAGGGAGGGAACTATGGCTACACCTTC
-,TRBJ1-1,12,-,TRBV19,CASSISGGGAFF,TGTGCCAGTAGTATTAGTGGCGGGGGAGCTTTCTTT
many,TRBJ2-7,15,-,TRBV7-2,CASSLVALLAHEQYF,TGTGCCAGCAGCTTAGTCGCGTTGTTGGCTCACGAGCAGTACTTC
-,TRBJ2-3,15,-,TRBV4-3,CASSQGGSYTDTQYF,TGCGCCAGCAGCCAAGGCGGGTCCTACACAGATACGCAGTATTTT
-,TRBJ2-7,17,TRBD2,TRBV5-6,CASSLVGLAGGEYEQYF,TGTGCCAGCAGCTTGGTAGGACTAGCGGGAGGAGAATACGAGCAGTACTTC
many,TRBJ1-3,16,TRBD1,TRBV18,CASSPVDRVSGNTIYF,TGTGCCAGCTCACCCGTGGACAGGGTCTCTGGAAACACCATATATTTT
many,TRBJ2-3,15,TRBD2,TRBV12-3/TRBV12-4,CASRAAGSRTDTQYF,TGTGCCAGCAGAGCAGCGGGGTCGCGAACAGATACGCAGTATTTT
-,TRBJ2-7,14,-,TRBV4-1,CASSPNGLSYEQYF,TGCGCCAGCAGCCCCAACGGACTTTCCTACGAGCAGTACTTC
-,TRBJ2-7,15,TRBD1,TRBV28,CASRGQVLISYEQYF,TGTGCCAGCAGGGGACAGGTCCTAATCTCCTACGAGCAGTACTTC
few,TRBJ1-2,13,-,TRBV29-1,CSVESGDLYGYTF,TGCAGCGTTGAATCAGGGGATCTCTATGGCTACACCTTC
many,TRBJ1-5,15,-,TRBV30,CAWSLSHDRNQPQHF,TGTGCCTGGAGTTTGTCTCACGACCGTAATCAGCCCCAGCATTTT
few,TRBJ2-1,15,TRBD1,TRBV6-1,CASSPGTGTYNEQFF,TGTGCCAGCAGCCCCGGGACAGGCACCTACAATGAGCAGTTCTTC
few,TRBJ2-1,14,TRBD2,TRBV19,CASYSGRANNEQFF,TGTGCCAGTTATAGCGGGAGGGCTAACAATGAGCAGTTCTTC
few,TRBJ2-7,17,TRBD2,TRBV2,CASRDGSGRRLSCEQYF,TGTGCCAGCAGGGATGGCAGCGGGAGACGTCTCTCCTGCGAGCAGTACTTC
-,TRBJ2-7,14,-,TRBV27,CASSLSGAGQEQYF,TGTGCCAGCAGTTTATCGGGTGCGGGGCAAGAGCAGTACTTC
many,TRBJ1-1,12,-,TRBV20-1,CSASPLNTEAFF,TGCAGTGCTAGCCCCCTGAACACTGAAGCTTTCTTT
few,TRBJ1-1,16,TRBD1,TRBV5-4,CASSPGQGKGVTEAFF,TGTGCCAGCAGCCCCGGACAGGGCAAAGGTGTAACTGAAGCTTTCTTT
-,TRBJ2-2,13,-,TRBV10-1,CASSDQNVGELFF,TGCGCCAGCAGTGATCAGAACGTCGGGGAGCTGTTTTTT
many,TRBJ2-5,16,TRBD1,TRBV9,CASSEGRQGVGETQYF,TGTGCCAGCAGCGAGGGCAGGCAGGGGGTTGGGGAGACCCAGTACTTC